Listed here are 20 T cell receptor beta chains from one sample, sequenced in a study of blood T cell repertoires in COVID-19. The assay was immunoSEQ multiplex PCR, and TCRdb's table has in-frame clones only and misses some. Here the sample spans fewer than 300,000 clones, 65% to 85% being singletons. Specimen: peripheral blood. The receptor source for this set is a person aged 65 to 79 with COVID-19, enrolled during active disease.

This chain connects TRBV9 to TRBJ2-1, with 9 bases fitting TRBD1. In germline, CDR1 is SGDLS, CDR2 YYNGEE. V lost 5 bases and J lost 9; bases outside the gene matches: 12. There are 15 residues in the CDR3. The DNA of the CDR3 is TGTGCCAGCAGTGCACCGGGACAGGGCGACAGTGAGCAGTTCTTC. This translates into CASSAPGQGDSEQFF.

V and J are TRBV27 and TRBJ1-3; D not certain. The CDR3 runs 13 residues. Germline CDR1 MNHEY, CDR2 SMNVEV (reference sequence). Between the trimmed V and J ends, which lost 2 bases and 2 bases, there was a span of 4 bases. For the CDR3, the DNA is TGTGCCAGCAGTTTAGGGCCTGGAAACACCATATATTTT. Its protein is CASSLGPGNTIYF.

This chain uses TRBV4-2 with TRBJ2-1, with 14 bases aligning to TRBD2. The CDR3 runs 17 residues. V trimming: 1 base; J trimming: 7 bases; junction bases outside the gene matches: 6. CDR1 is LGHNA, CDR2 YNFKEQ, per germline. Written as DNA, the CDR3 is TGTGCCAGCAGCCAAGGGGGGACTAGCGGGAGAGAAAATGAGCAGTTCTTC. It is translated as CASSQGGTSGRENEQFF.

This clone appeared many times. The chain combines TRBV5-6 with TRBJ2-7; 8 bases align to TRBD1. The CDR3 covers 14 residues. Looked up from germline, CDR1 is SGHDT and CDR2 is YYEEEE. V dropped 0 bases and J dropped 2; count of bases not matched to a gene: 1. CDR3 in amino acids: CASSLGTGTYEQYF. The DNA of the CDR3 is TGTGCCAGCAGCTTGGGGACAGGGACCTACGAGCAGTACTTC. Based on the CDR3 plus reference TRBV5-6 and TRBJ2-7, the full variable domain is DAGVTQSPTHLIKTRGQQVTLRCSPKSGHDTVSWYQQALGQGPQFIFQYYEEEERQRGNFPDRFSGHQFPNYSSELNVNALLLGDSALYLCASSLGTGTYEQYFGPGTRLTVT.

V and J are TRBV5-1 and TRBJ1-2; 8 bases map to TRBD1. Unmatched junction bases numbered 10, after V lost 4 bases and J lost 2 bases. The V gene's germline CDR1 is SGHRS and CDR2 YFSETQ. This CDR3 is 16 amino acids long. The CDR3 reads CASSPRQGASNYGYTF. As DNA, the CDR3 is TGCGCCAGCAGCCCGAGGCAGGGGGCCTCAAACTATGGCTACACCTTC.

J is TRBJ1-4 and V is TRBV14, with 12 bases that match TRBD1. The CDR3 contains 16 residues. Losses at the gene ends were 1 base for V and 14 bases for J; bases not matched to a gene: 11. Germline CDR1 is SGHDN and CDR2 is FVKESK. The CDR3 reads CASSQAFGDRGRMLFF. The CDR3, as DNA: TGTGCCAGCAGCCAAGCTTTTGGGGACAGGGGGCGAATGCTGTTTTTT.

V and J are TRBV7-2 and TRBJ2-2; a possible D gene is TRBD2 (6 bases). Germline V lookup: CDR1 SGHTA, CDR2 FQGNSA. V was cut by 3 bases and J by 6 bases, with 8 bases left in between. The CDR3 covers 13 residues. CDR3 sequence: CASSLAGPGELFF. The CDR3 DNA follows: TGTGCCAGCAGCTTGGCGGGGCCCGGGGAGCTGTTTTTT.

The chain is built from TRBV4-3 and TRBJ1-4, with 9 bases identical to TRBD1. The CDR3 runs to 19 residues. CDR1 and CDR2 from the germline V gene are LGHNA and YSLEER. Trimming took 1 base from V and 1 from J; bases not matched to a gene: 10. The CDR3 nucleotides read TGCGCCAGCAGCCAAGGATTACCGGGACAGGGTCAAACTAATGAAAAACTGTTTTTT. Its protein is CASSQGLPGQGQTNEKLFF.

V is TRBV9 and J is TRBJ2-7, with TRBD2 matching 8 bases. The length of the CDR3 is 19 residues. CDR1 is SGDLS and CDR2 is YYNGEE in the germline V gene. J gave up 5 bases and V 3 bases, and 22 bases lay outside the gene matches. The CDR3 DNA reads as TGTGCCAGCAGCGAGGGGGATCGCGGGGGGAATCCCCTCGGGGACGAGCAGTACTTC. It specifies CASSEGDRGGNPLGDEQYF.

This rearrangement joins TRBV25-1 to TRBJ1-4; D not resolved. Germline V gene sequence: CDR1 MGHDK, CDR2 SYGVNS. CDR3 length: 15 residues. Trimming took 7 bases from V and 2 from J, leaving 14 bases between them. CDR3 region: CASTPFENTNEKLFF. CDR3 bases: TGTGCCAGCACCCCTTTCGAGAACACTAATGAAAAACTGTTTTTT. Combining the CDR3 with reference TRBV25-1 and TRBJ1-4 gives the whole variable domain EADIYQTPRYLVIGTGKKITLECSQTMGHDKMYWYQQDPGMELHLIHYSYGVNSTEKGDLSSESTVSRIRTEHFPLTLESARPSHTSQYLCASTPFENTNEKLFFGSGTQLSVL.

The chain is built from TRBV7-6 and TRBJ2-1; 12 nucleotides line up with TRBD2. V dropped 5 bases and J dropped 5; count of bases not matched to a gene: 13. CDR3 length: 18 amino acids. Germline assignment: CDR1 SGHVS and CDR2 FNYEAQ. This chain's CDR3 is CASSALPLAGGPDNEQFF. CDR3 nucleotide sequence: TGTGCCAGCAGCGCCCTACCGCTAGCGGGAGGGCCTGACAATGAGCAGTTCTTC.

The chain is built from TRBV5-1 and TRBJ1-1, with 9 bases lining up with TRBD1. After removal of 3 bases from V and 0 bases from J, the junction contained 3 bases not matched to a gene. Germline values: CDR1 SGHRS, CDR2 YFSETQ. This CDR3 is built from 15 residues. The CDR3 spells CASSSQGAMNTEAFF. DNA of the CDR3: TGCGCCAGCAGCTCACAGGGGGCAATGAACACTGAAGCTTTCTTT.

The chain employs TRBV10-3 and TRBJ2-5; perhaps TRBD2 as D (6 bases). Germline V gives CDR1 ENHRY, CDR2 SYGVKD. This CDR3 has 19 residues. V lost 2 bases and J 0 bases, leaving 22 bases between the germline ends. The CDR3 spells CAISEASAVLALDQETQYF. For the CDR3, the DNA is TGTGCCATCAGTGAGGCCTCCGCTGTCCTAGCGCTCGACCAAGAGACCCAGTACTTC.

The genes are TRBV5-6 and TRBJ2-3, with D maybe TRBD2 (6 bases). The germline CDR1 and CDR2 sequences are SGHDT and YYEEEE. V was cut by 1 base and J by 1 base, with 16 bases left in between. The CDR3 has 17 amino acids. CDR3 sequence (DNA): TGTGCCAGCAGCTTGCTTTCCCGGCGGGATGGCACAGATACGCAGTATTTT. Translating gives CASSLLSRRDGTDTQYF.

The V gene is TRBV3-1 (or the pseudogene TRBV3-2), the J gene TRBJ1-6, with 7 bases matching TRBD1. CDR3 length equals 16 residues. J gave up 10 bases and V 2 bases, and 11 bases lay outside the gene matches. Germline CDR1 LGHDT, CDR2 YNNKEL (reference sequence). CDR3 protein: CASSQLATGMESPLHF. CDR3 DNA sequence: TGTGCCAGCAGCCAACTTGCGACAGGGATGGAGTCACCCCTCCACTTT.

The CDR3 sequence is CATSDSKTLSHEQYF. The CDR3, as DNA: TGTGCCACCAGTGATTCTAAGACCCTTAGCCACGAGCAGTACTTC. This chain joins TRBV24-1 and TRBJ2-7; D unresolved. V shed 2 bases and J shed 5 bases, with 15 bases lying between them. Germline V gives CDR1 KGHDR, CDR2 SFDVKD. This CDR3 is 15 amino acids long.

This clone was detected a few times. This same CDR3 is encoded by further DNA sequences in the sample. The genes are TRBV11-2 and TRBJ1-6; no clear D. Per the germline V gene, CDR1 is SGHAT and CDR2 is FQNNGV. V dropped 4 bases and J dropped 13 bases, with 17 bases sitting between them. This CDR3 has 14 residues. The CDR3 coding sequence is TGTGCCAGCAGCTCCGGCGGCCCGGCGGGGCCCCTCCACTTT. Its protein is CASSSGGPAGPLHF.

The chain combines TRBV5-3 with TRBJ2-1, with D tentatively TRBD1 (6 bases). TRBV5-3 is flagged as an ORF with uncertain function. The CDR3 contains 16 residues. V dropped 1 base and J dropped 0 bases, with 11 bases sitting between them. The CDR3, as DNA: TGTGCCAGAAGCTTGCCAGGGGATCCCTCCTACAATGAGCAGTTCTTC. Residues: CARSLPGDPSYNEQFF.

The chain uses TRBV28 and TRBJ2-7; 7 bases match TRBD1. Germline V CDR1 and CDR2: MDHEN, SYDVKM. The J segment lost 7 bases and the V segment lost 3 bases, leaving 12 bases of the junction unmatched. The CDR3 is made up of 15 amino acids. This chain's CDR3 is CASSFATGRLGEQYF. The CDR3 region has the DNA TGTGCCAGCAGTTTCGCGACAGGGCGGTTGGGAGAGCAGTACTTC.

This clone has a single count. The CDR3: CASSSGTKGKLFF. DNA for the CDR3: TGTGCCAGCAGTTCGGGAACCAAGGGTAAACTGTTTTTT. The chain is built from TRBV12-3 or TRBV12-4 and TRBJ1-4, with D unclear. Trimming removed 4 bases at V and 11 bases at J, with 14 bases between. The CDR3 covers 13 residues.